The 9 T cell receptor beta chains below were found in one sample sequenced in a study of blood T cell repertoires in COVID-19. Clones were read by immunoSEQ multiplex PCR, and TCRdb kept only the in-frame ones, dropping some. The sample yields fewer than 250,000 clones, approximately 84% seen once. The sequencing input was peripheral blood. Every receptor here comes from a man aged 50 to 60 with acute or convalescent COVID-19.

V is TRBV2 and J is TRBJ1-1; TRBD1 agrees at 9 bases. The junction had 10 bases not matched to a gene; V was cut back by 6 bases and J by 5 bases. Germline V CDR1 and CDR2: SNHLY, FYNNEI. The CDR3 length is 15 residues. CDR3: CASSRIGTGRTEAFF. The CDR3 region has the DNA TGTGCCAGCAGCAGGATCGGGACAGGGCGGACTGAAGCTTTCTTT.

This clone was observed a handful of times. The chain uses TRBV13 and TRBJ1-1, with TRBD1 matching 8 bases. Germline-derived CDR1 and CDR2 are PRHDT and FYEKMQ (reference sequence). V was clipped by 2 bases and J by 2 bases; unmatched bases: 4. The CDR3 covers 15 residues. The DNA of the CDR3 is TGTGCCAGCAGCTTACTTACAGGGGGAAACACTGAAGCTTTCTTT. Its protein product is CASSLLTGGNTEAFF.

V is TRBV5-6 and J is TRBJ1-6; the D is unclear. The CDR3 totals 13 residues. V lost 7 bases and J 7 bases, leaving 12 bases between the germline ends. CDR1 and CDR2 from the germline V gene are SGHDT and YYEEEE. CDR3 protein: CASEGLRNSPLHF. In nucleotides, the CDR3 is TGTGCCAGCGAAGGACTGAGAAATTCACCCCTCCACTTT.

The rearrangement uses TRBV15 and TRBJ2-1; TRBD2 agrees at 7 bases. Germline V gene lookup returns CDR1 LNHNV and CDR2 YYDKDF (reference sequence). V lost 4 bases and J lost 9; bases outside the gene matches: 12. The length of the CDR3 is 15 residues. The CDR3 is CATSTRAGSTSEQFF. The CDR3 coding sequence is TGTGCCACCAGCACCCGAGCGGGATCTACAAGTGAGCAGTTCTTC.

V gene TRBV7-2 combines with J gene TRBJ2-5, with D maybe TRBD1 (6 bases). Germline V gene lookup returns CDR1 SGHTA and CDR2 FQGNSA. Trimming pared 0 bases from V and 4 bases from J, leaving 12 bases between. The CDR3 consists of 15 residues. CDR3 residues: CASSLARQGRETQYF. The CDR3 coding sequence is TGTGCCAGCAGCTTAGCTCGGCAGGGGAGAGAGACCCAGTACTTC.

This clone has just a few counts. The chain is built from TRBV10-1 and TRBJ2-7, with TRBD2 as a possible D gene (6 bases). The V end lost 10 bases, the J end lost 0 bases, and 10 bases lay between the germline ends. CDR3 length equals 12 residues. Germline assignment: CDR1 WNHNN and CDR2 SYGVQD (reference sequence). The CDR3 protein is CATSGDSYEQYF. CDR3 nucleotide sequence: TGCGCCACCTCGGGGGACTCCTACGAGCAGTACTTC.

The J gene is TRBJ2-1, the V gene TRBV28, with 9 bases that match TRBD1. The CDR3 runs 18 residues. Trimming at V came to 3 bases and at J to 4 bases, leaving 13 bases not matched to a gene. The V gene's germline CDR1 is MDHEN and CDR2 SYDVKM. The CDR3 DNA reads TGTGCCAGCAGTTTCCTCCCCAGGGACAGGGTGGATTACAATGAGCAGTTCTTC. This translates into CASSFLPRDRVDYNEQFF. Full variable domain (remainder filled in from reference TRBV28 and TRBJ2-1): DVKVTQSSRYLVKRTGEKVFLECVQDMDHENMFWYRQDPGLGLRLIYFSYDVKMKEKGDIPEGYSVSREKKERFSLILESASTNQTSMYLCASSFLPRDRVDYNEQFFGPGTRLTVL.

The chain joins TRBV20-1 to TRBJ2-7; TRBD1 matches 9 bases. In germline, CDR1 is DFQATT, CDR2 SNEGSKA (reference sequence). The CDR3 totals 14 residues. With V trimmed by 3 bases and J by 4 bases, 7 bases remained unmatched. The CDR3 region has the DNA TGCAGTGCTAGTCGAGGGACAGGGATATACGAGCAGTACTTC. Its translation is CSASRGTGIYEQYF.

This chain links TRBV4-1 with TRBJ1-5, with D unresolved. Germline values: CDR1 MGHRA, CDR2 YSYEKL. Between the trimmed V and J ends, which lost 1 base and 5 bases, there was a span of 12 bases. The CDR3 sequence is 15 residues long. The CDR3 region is CASSQASGADQPQHF. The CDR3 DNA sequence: TGCGCCAGCAGCCAAGCTTCAGGTGCAGATCAGCCCCAGCATTTT.